This passage covers 15 T cell receptor beta chains from one sample sequenced in a study of T cell changes during pregnancy in multiple sclerosis. Libraries were prepared by immunoSEQ multiplex PCR; TCRdb keeps only in-frame clonotypes and omits some of them. The table has around 50,000 clones, about nine tenths seen once; the top ten hold more than 0.15%. The source material was CD4+ T cells from peripheral blood mononuclear cells, sampled after pregnancy. The receptors derive from a female donor in good health, enrolled as a control in a pregnancy study.

This chain links TRBV5-6 with TRBJ2-1, with D uncertain. Per germline, CDR1 SGHDT and CDR2 YYEEEE. CDR3 size: 17 residues. Trimming left V 0 bases short and J 0 bases short, with 13 bases between. CDR3 sequence: CASSLGGQRPSYNEQFF. As DNA, the CDR3 is TGTGCCAGCAGCTTGGGAGGTCAGCGACCCTCCTACAATGAGCAGTTCTTC.

The rearrangement joins TRBV18 to TRBJ2-3, with a tentative D call TRBD2 (5 bases). The CDR3 length is 15 residues. V was pared by 5 bases and J by 3 bases, with 15 bases between. CDR1 and CDR2 (germline): KGHSH, LQKENI. The CDR3 sequence is CASSVTRVLTDTQYF. Written as DNA, the CDR3 is TGTGCCAGCTCAGTAACTAGAGTCCTAACAGATACGCAGTATTTT.

V gene TRBV7-8 combines with J gene TRBJ1-2; TRBD1 matches at 8 bases. Germline CDR1 SGHVS, CDR2 FQNEAQ. The CDR3 runs 15 residues. Unmatched junction bases numbered 4, after V lost 4 bases and J lost 0 bases. The CDR3 region is CASSYGTGANYGYTF. CDR3 DNA: TGTGCCAGCAGCTATGGGACAGGAGCTAACTATGGCTACACCTTC.

The J gene is TRBJ1-5, the V gene TRBV10-3; 10 bases map to TRBD1. The CDR3 covers 13 residues. CDR1 is ENHRY, CDR2 SYGVKD, per germline. The ends lost 10 bases at V and 4 bases at J; junction bases unmatched: 4. The CDR3: CASGTGVNQPQHF. The CDR3 bases are TGTGCCAGTGGGACAGGGGTAAATCAGCCCCAGCATTTT.

Worth noting for this clone: One end of the junction does not line up with germline, which may come from a read error. This chain connects TRBV7-7 to TRBJ2-1; 8 positions agree with TRBD1. CDR3 size: 13 residues. Germline CDR1 and CDR2: SSHAT and FNYEAQ (reference sequence). CDR3 sequence: CASSRYRGNEQFF. As DNA, the CDR3 is TGTGCTAGCAGCCGGTACAGGGGGAATGAGCAGTTCTTC.

This sequence joins TRBV7-3 and TRBJ2-1; no definite D call. Trimming cost V 3 bases and J 1 base, with 7 bases left between them. The CDR3 has 14 amino acids. Germline CDR1 SGHTA, CDR2 FQGTGA. CDR3 residues: CASSFSLSYNEQFF. The CDR3 bases are TGTGCCAGCAGCTTTTCCTTGTCCTACAATGAGCAGTTCTTC.

This chain uses TRBV5-1 with TRBJ2-4, with a possible D match to TRBD1 (5 bases). There are 16 residues in the CDR3. Germline CDR1 SGHRS, CDR2 YFSETQ. Trimming removed 3 bases at V and 5 bases at J, with 18 bases between. Here the CDR3 DNA reads TGCGCCAGCAGCTACAACGTCTGGACACCCCAAAACATTCAGTACTTC. Protein sequence: CASSYNVWTPQNIQYF.

The chain combines TRBV5-1 with TRBJ2-1, with D possibly TRBD2 on 7 matching bases. There are 16 residues in the CDR3. With 6 bases removed from V and 5 bases from J, the gap between germline ends came to 21 bases. Germline V lookup: CDR1 SGHRS, CDR2 YFSETQ. CDR3 in DNA: TGCGCCAGCACCTTTCTCCGGGGGGCACCTAACAATGAGCAGTTCTTC. Its protein is CASTFLRGAPNNEQFF.

CDR3 sequence: CAWSNSGGAIWTKNIQYF. CDR3 bases: TGTGCCTGGAGTAATAGCGGGGGGGCAATATGGACCAAAAACATTCAGTACTTC. This chain uses TRBV30 with TRBJ2-4; 11 bases are shared with TRBD2. From germline, CDR1 is GTSNPN and CDR2 SVGIG (reference sequence). The CDR3 consists of 18 residues. V shed 2 bases and J 2 bases; nucleotides not matched to a gene: 11.

The rearrangement links TRBV10-3 to TRBJ2-5; 9 nucleotides line up with TRBD2. Unmatched junction bases numbered 10, after V lost 10 bases and J lost 4 bases. This CDR3 is 14 amino acids long. Per the germline V gene, CDR1 is ENHRY and CDR2 is SYGVKD. CDR3: CATRASGVGETQYF. Written as DNA, the CDR3 is TGTGCCACCCGGGCTAGCGGGGTAGGAGAGACCCAGTACTTC.

The chain links TRBV7-2 to TRBJ1-2; 10 bases are a match to TRBD1. V was clipped by 5 bases and J by 7 bases; unmatched bases: 10. The germline gives CDR1 SGHTA, CDR2 FQGNSA. The CDR3 is made up of 15 amino acids. The CDR3, as DNA: TGTGCCAGCAGCACCCGACAGGGGGCGCAGGGTGGCTACACCTTC. As protein: CASSTRQGAQGGYTF.

The V gene is TRBV7-2, the J gene TRBJ2-5; 8 bases are shared with TRBD1. The J segment lost 4 bases and the V segment lost 5 bases, leaving 9 bases of the junction unmatched. Germline values: CDR1 SGHTA, CDR2 FQGNSA. This CDR3 is built from 15 residues. CDR3 sequence reads: CASSPQTGERETQYF. Written as DNA, the CDR3 is TGTGCCAGCAGCCCGCAGACAGGGGAGAGAGAGACCCAGTACTTC.

A few counts support this clone. The chain has TRBV4-3 and TRBJ1-1; D call uncertain. CDR1 and CDR2 from the germline V gene are LGHNA and YSLEER. This CDR3 region has 13 residues. The V end was cut by 0 bases, the J end by 5 bases, with 7 bases between. The CDR3 reads CASSQDRGTEAFF. The CDR3 DNA reads TGCGCCAGCAGCCAAGATCGAGGGACTGAAGCTTTCTTT.

The chain has TRBV11-1 and TRBJ2-3; D is undetermined. This CDR3 contains 14 residues. Germline lookup yields CDR1 SGHAT and CDR2 FQDESV (reference sequence). V dropped 1 base and J dropped 2 bases, with 7 bases sitting between them. CDR3 DNA sequence: TGTGCCAGCAGCTTAGTTCAGTACACAGATACGCAGTATTTT. This sequence encodes CASSLVQYTDTQYF.

The chain joins TRBV6-5 to TRBJ1-4; D possibly corresponds to TRBD1 (6 bases). Germline V gene data show CDR1 as MNHEY and CDR2 as SVGAGI. With 0 bases removed from V and 3 bases from J, the gap between germline ends came to 8 bases. The CDR3 contains 15 residues. In DNA, the CDR3 is TGTGCCAGCAGTTACTCAGGGGGAGCTAATGAAAAACTGTTTTTT. It yields the protein CASSYSGGANEKLFF.